These 13 T cell receptor beta chains were all obtained from the same sample, sequenced in a study of identical twins. In TCRdb, the 5' RACE reads were re-called with MiXCR into one record per CDR3 protein. The data contain hundreds of thousands of distinct CDR3 sequences, roughly 8% of them singletons. The sample also formed part of further work on yellow fever vaccine responses in identical twins.

Sample: PBMCs. Source of these receptors: a woman aged 18-30 years in good health.

This chain links TRBV20-1 with TRBJ2-7; TRBD2 agrees at 7 bases. Germline V gives CDR1 DFQATT, CDR2 SNEGSKA (reference sequence). V trimming: 0 bases; J trimming: 4 bases; junction bases outside the gene matches: 6. This CDR3 region has 14 residues. The CDR3 region has the DNA TGCAGTGCTAGAGATATGGCGGGAGTTTACGAGCAGTACTTC. Protein product: CSARDMAGVYEQYF.

At least ten counts were recorded for this clonotype. The rearrangement uses TRBV6-2 or TRBV6-3 and TRBJ2-4; 8 bases align to TRBD1. V was clipped by 4 bases and J by 0 bases; unmatched bases: 5. Germline CDR1 is MNHEY and CDR2 is SVGEGT. The CDR3 sequence is 16 residues long. CDR3 in DNA: TGTGCCAGCAGTTCGGACAGGGAACTAGCCAAAAACATTCAGTACTTC. Translation: CASSSDRELAKNIQYF.

The rearrangement links TRBV2 to TRBJ2-1; D may be TRBD2 (5 bases). The germline V gene has CDR1 SNHLY and CDR2 FYNNEI. CDR3 size: 14 residues. Trimming removed 6 bases from V and 2 bases from J, with 11 bases in between. The CDR3: CASRETGAYNEQFF. The CDR3 DNA reads as TGTGCCAGCAGGGAAACCGGGGCCTACAATGAGCAGTTCTTC.

This clonotype appeared a few times. The V call is TRBV20-1, the J call TRBJ2-7, with 7 nucleotides matching TRBD2. The CDR3 length is 13 residues. The V gene's germline CDR1 is DFQATT and CDR2 SNEGSKA (reference sequence). The J segment lost 3 bases and the V segment lost 5 bases, leaving 7 bases of the junction unmatched. CDR3 in amino acids: CSAVPGGLYEQYF. The CDR3, as DNA: TGCAGTGCTGTCCCGGGGGGTCTCTACGAGCAGTACTTC.

In its sample, this clonotype was seen once. The rearrangement links TRBV5-4 to TRBJ2-1, with no clear D. The CDR3 runs 14 residues. CDR1 SGHNT and CDR2 YYREEE come from the germline V gene (reference sequence). The V end lost 4 bases, the J end lost 8 bases, and 16 bases lay between the germline ends. CDR3 region: CASSPTRHGDEQFF. In DNA form, the CDR3 reads TGTGCCAGCAGCCCGACGAGGCACGGCGATGAGCAGTTCTTC.

This clonotype was seen a few times. V gene TRBV20-1 combines with J gene TRBJ2-3; D gene ambiguous. CDR1 and CDR2 (germline): DFQATT, SNEGSKA (reference sequence). CDR3 length: 13 residues. V was shortened by 3 bases and J by 0 bases, with 7 bases between the two germline ends. CDR3 loop: CSARPPSTDTQYF. CDR3 sequence (DNA): TGCAGTGCTAGGCCCCCTAGCACAGATACGCAGTATTTT.

V is TRBV20-1 and J is TRBJ2-1, with a tentative D call TRBD1 (5 bases). Trimming stripped 3 bases from V and 8 bases from J, with 23 bases between. The length of the CDR3 is 16 residues. Germline V gene data show CDR1 as DFQATT and CDR2 as SNEGSKA (reference sequence). The chain's CDR3 is CSARLPGHLRIHEQFF. CDR3 nucleotide sequence: TGCAGTGCTAGGTTACCCGGACATCTTCGGATACATGAGCAGTTCTTC.

This clonotype has more than one count but fewer than ten. V usage is TRBV20-1 and J usage is TRBJ2-6, with D unclear. This CDR3 has 12 amino acids. V lost 2 bases, J lost 3 bases, and 2 bases lay in between. Germline lookup yields CDR1 DFQATT and CDR2 SNEGSKA (reference sequence). In DNA, the CDR3 is TGCAGTGCTAGACTTGGGGCCAACGTCCTGACTTTC. This gives the protein CSARLGANVLTF.

The chain has TRBV12-3 or TRBV12-4 and TRBJ2-7, with TRBD2 identical over 7 bases. This CDR3 region has 14 residues. Trimming at V came to 3 bases and at J to 7 bases, leaving 9 bases not matched to a gene. CDR3 nucleotides: TGTGCCAGCAGTTTGGTAGCGGTGGGGGGGGAGCAGTACTTC. It yields the protein CASSLVAVGGEQYF.

This clonotype was seen ten or more times. V usage is TRBV25-1 and J usage is TRBJ1-4; 8 bases are a match to TRBD1. The trim removed 3 bases at V and 5 bases at J, leaving 8 bases unmatched. The CDR3 has 16 residues. Germline V gene lookup returns CDR1 MGHDK and CDR2 SYGVNS. CDR3 bases: TGTGCCAGCAGTGACCCTCCGGGACAGGCAAATGAAAAACTGTTTTTT. Translated: CASSDPPGQANEKLFF.

This clonotype showed up just a few times. The chain is built from TRBV7-9 and TRBJ2-1; D gene uncertain. V was shortened by 1 base and J by 0 bases, with 7 bases between the two germline ends. The V gene's germline CDR1 is SEHNR and CDR2 FQNEAQ (reference sequence). This CDR3 is built from 15 residues. The CDR3 loop reads CASSLVISSYNEQFF. As DNA, the CDR3 is TGTGCCAGCAGCTTAGTAATAAGCTCCTACAATGAGCAGTTCTTC.

This clonotype was found a few times. V is TRBV7-9 and J is TRBJ2-2; D uncertain. V was trimmed by 4 bases and J by 5 bases, leaving 14 bases between them. Germline values: CDR1 SEHNR, CDR2 FQNEAQ (reference sequence). The CDR3 extends over 15 amino acids. The CDR3 loop reads CASSSRLSWTGELFF. The CDR3 DNA follows: TGTGCCAGCAGCTCCAGGTTGAGTTGGACCGGGGAGCTGTTTTTT.

V is TRBV29-1 and J is TRBJ1-2; no clear D gene. From germline, CDR1 is SQVTM and CDR2 ANQGSEA. This CDR3 contains 11 residues. Trimming took 3 bases from V and 5 from J, leaving 7 bases between them. The CDR3 is CSVEDRYGYTF. In DNA form, the CDR3 reads TGCAGCGTTGAGGACCGATATGGCTACACCTTC.